This T cell receptor (beta chain) was observed in a study of blood T cell repertoires in COVID-19. Study-wide context: Nucleic acid was either cDNA or gDNA, and it came from T cells, B-cell-depleted T cells, or PBMCs.

Produced via immunoSEQ multiplex PCR; TCRdb's table is partial and in-frame only. The data show about 44,000 clones, with approximately 77% seen just once and around 4.2% held by the top ten. The germline V gene has CDR1 MNHEY and CDR2 SVGAGI. After removal of 5 bases from V and 3 bases from J, the junction contained 4 bases not matched to a gene. The CDR3 is made up of 14 amino acids. This TCR derives from a woman between 70 and 85 years old with acute or convalescent COVID-19. Sequencing was carried out using peripheral blood. The rearrangement uses TRBV6-5 and TRBJ1-5, with 7 nucleotides matching TRBD1. CDR3 bases: TGTGCCAGCAGTACCGGGACAGACAATCAGCCCCAGCATTTT. It yields the protein CASSTGTDNQPQHF.